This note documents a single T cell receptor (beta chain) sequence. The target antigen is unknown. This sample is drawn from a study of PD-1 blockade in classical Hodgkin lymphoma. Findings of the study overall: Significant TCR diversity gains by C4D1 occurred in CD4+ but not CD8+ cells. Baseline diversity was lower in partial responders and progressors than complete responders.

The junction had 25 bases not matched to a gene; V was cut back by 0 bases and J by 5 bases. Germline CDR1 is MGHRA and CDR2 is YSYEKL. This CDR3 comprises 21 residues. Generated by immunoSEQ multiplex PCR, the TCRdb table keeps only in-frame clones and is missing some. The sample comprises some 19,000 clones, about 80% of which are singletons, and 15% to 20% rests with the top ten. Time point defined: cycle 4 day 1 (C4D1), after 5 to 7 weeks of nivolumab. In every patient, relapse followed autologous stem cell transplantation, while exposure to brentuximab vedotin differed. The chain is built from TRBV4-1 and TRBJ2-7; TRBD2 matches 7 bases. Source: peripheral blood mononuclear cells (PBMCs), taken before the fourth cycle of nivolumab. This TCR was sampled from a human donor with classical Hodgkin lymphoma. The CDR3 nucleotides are TGCGCCAGCAGCCAAGATTCCGGGGCGGGGCTAGCGGATCCAAATAACCACGAGCAGTACTTC. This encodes CASSQDSGAGLADPNNHEQYF.